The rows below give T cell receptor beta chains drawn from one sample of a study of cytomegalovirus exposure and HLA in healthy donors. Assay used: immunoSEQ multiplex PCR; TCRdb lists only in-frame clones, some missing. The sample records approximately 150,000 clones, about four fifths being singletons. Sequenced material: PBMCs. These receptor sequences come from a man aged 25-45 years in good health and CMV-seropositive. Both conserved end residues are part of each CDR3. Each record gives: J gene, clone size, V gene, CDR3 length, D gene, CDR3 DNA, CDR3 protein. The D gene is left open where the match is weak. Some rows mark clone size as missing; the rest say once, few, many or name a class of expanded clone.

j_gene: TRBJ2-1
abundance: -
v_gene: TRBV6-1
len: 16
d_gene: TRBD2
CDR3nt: TGTGCCAGCAGTGAAGCCTCTCCGGGAGCGGGGTATGAGCAGTTCTTC
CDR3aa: CASSEASPGAGYEQFF

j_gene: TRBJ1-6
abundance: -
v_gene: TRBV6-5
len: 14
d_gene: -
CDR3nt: TGTGCCAGCAGTTACTCGATTAGTAGTTCACCCCTCCACTTT
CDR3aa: CASSYSISSSPLHF

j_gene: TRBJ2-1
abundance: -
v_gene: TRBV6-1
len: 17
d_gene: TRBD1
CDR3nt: TGTGCCAGCAGTGAAGCAACCGGGACAGACTCCTACAATGAGCAGTTCTTC
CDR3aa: CASSEATGTDSYNEQFF

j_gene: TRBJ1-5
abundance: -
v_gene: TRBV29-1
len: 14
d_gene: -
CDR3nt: TGCAGCGTTCGAGTGCAGGCCTTATCTGGGCCCCAGCATTTT
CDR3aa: CSVRVQALSGPQHF

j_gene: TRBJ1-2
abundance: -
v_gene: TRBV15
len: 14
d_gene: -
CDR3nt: TGTGCCACCAGCAGAGCTCAGGGAGCGGGTGGCTACACCTTC
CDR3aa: CATSRAQGAGGYTF

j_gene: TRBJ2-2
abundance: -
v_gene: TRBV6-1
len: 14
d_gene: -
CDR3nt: TGTGCCAGCAGTGAAGTTGGCAAAACCGGGGAGCTGTTTTTT
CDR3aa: CASSEVGKTGELFF

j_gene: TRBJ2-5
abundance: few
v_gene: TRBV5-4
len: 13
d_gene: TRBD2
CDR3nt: TGTGCCAGCAGCACGCGGGAGATGGAGACCCAGTACTTC
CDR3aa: CASSTREMETQYF

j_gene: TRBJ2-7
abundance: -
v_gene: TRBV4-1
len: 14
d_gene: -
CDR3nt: TGCGCCAGCAGCCCGCGGGACGGGACCTACGAGCAGTACTTC
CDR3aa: CASSPRDGTYEQYF

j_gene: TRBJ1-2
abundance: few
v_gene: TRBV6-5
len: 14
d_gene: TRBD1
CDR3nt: TGTGCCAGCACCCCCGACAGGGCATCCGGTGGCTACACCTTC
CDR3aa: CASTPDRASGGYTF

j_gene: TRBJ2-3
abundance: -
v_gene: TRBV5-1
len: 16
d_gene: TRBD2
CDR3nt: TGCGCCAGCAGCCCCCGAGGTAGCGGGTACACAGATACGCAGTATTTT
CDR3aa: CASSPRGSGYTDTQYF

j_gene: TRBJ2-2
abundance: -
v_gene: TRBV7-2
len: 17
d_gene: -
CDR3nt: TGTGCCAGCAGCCCCCGAAGGAGGACCGCCAACACCGGGGAGCTGTTTTTT
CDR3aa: CASSPRRRTANTGELFF

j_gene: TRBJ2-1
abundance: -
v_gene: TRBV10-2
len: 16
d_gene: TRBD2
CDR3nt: TGCGCCAGCGGACTAGCGGGCCGTCGCTCCTACAATGAGCAGTTCTTC
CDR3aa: CASGLAGRRSYNEQFF

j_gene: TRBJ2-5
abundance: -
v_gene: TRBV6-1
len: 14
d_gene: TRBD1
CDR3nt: TGTGCCAGCAGTGAAAGGTACAGGGGCGAGACCCAGTACTTC
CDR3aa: CASSERYRGETQYF

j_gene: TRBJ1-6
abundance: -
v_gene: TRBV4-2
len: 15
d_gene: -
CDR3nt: TGTGCCAGCAGCCAAGAGACAGTTAATAATTCACCCCTCCACTTT
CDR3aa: CASSQETVNNSPLHF

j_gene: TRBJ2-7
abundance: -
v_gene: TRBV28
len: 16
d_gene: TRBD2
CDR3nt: TGTGCCAGCAGTCTACGACTAGCTAAGAGCTCCTACGAGCAGTACTTC
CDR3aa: CASSLRLAKSSYEQYF

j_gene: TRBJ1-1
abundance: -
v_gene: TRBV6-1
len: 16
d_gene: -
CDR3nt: TGTGCCAGCAGTGAATCTCTATTGGGGGGGGTCACTGAAGCTTTCTTT
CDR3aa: CASSESLLGGVTEAFF

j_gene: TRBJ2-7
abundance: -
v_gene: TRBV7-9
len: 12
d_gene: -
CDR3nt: TGTTCCAGCAGCTTACTTGGCCACGAGCAGTACTTC
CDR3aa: CSSSLLGHEQYF

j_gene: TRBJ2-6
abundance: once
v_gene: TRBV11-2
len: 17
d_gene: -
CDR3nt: TGTGCCAGCAGCTCGTTATCGGGAACCACGGGGGCCAACGTCCTGACTTTC
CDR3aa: CASSSLSGTTGANVLTF

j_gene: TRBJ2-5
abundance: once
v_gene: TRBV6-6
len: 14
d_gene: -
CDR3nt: TGTGCCAGCAGTTACTCTCGTCTAGCGGAGACCCAGTACTTC
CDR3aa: CASSYSRLAETQYF

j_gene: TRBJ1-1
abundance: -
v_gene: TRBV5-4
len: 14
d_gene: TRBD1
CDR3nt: TGTGCCAGCAGCCCCGGACAGGGCGACTGGTTAGCTTTCTTT
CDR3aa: CASSPGQGDWLAFF

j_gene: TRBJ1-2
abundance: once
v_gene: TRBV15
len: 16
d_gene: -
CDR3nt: TGTGCCACCAGCAGAGATATTTCCGGGACATACTATGGCTACACCTTC
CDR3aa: CATSRDISGTYYGYTF

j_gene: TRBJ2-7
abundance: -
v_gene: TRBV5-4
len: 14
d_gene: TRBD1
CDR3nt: TGTGCCAGCAGCCCTGGACAGGGGGCCTACGAGCAGTACTTC
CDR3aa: CASSPGQGAYEQYF

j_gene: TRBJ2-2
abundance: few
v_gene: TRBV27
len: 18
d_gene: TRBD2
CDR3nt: TGTGCCAGCAGTCCCCTCGGGCTAGCGGGAGGAATAAGCGGGGAGCTGTTTTTT
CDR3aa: CASSPLGLAGGISGELFF

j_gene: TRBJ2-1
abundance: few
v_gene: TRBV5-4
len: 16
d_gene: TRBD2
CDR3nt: TGTGCCAGCAGCTCTGAGACTAGCGGTTATTACAATGAGCAGTTCTTC
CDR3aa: CASSSETSGYYNEQFF

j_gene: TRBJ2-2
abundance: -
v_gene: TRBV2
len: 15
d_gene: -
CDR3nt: TGTGCCAGCAGCCTATTCCGGGGGATTCGCGGGGAGCTGTTTTTT
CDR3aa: CASSLFRGIRGELFF

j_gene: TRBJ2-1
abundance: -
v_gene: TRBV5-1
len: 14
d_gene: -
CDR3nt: TGCGCCAGCAGCTTACTTTTAGGAGACAATGAGCAGTTCTTC
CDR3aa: CASSLLLGDNEQFF

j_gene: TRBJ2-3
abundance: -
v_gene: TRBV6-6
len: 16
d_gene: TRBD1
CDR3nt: TGTGCCAGCACCAAGGGGACAGGGACTAGCACAGATACGCAGTATTTT
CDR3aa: CASTKGTGTSTDTQYF

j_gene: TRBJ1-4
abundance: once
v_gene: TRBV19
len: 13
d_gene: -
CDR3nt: TGTGCCAGTAATGGTGGGGCTCATGAAAAACTGTTTTTT
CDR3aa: CASNGGAHEKLFF

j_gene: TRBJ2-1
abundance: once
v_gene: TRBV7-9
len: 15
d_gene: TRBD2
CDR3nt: TGTGCCAGCAGCCCTCTAGCGGGGGGGTACAATGAGCAGTTCTTC
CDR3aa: CASSPLAGGYNEQFF

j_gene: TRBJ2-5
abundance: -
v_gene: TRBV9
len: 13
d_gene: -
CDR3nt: TGTGCCAGTTCGGGGGGCAGAGAAGAGACCCAGTACTTC
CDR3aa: CASSGGREETQYF

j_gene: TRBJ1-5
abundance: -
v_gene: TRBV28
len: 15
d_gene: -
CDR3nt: TGTGCCAGCAGTTTTCATCTCACCGCAGATCAGCCCCAGCATTTT
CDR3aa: CASSFHLTADQPQHF